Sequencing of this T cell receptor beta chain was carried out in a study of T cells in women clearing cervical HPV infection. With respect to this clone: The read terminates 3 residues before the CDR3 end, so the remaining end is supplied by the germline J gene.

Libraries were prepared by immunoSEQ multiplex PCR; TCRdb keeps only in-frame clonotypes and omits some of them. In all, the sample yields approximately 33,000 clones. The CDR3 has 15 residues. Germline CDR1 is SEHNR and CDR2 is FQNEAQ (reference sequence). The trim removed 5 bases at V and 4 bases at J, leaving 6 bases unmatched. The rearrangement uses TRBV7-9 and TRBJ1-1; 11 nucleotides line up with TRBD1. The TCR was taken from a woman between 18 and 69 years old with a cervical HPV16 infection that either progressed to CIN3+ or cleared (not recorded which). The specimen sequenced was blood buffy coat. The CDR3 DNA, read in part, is TGTGCCAGCAGCCCTGGACAGGGGGCGGCCACTGAA. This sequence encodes CASSPGQGAATE. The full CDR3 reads CASSPGQGAATEAFF. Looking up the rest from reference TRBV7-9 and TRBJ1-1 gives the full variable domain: DTGVSQNPRHKITKRGQNVTFRCDPISEHNRLYWYRQTLGQGPEFLTYFQNEAQLEKSRLLSDRFSAERPKGSFSTLEIQRTEQGDSAMYLCASSPGQGAATEAFFGQGTRLTVV.